The 22 T cell receptor beta chains presented below share a single source sample, sequenced in a study of T cells expressing NK-cell markers. TCRdb reprocessed the 5' RACE reads and stores each CDR3 protein as one record, lacking DNA. This sample contains roughly 180,000 distinct CDR3 sequences. The sample comprised blood T cells: a sorted CD56 or NKG2C T cell subset, CD4+ or CD8+ T cells, or bulk PBMC T cells (not recorded which). The source is a woman between 18 and 69 years old in good health.

CDR3: CASSLGFGNYYNEQFF. This chain links TRBV7-7 with TRBJ2-1. This CDR3 region has 16 residues. Germline V gene data show CDR1 as SSHAT and CDR2 as FNYEAQ (reference sequence).

V and J are TRBV18 and TRBJ1-1. CDR3 length: 16 amino acids. The germline V gene has CDR1 KGHSH and CDR2 LQKENI. The CDR3 sequence is CASSPPTRSGNTEAFF. The entire variable domain, with the rest obtained from reference TRBV18 and TRBJ1-1, is as follows: NAGVMQNPRHLVRRRGQEARLRCSPMKGHSHVYWYRQLPEEGLKFMVYLQKENIIDESGMPKERFSAEFPKEGPSILRIQQVVRGDSAAYFCASSPPTRSGNTEAFFGQGTRLTVV.

This chain connects TRBV6-5 to TRBJ1-2; with no DNA, the TCRdb D assignment of TRBD1 cannot be verified. There are 16 residues in the CDR3. Germline CDR1 is MNHEY and CDR2 is SVGAGI. CDR3 region: CASTRGTGGAGNGYTF.

The chain joins TRBV18 to TRBJ2-5. Germline values: CDR1 KGHSH, CDR2 LQKENI. The CDR3 has 11 residues. The CDR3 sequence: CASSPQETQYF.

The chain combines TRBV7-2 with TRBJ2-1; the TRBD2 assignment by TCRdb is unverifiable without DNA. The CDR3 is made up of 17 amino acids. Germline CDR1 SGHTA, CDR2 FQGNSA. CDR3 region: CASSLVGVGGREDEQFF. The full variable domain, in which reference TRBV7-2 and TRBJ2-1 provide the parts outside the CDR3, is GAGVSQSPSNKVTEKGKDVELRCDPISGHTALYWYRQSLGQGLEFLIYFQGNSAPDKSGLPSDRFSAERTGGSVSTLTIQRTQQEDSAVYLCASSLVGVGGREDEQFFGPGTRLTVL.

The chain couples TRBV20-1 to TRBJ2-1; TCRdb proposes TRBD2, but this gene call is untestable without DNA. CDR3 size: 16 residues. Germline lookup yields CDR1 DFQATT and CDR2 SNEGSKA (reference sequence). CDR3 residues: CSAREASGRASHEQFF.

This rearrangement joins TRBV28 to TRBJ1-3; no DNA is available, so the TRBD1 call from TCRdb remains unchecked. Germline lookup yields CDR1 MDHEN and CDR2 SYDVKM. The CDR3 has 13 residues. CDR3 residues: CASSSPKGNTIYF.

The chain is built from TRBV5-1 and TRBJ2-2; the D call of TRBD2 rests on TCRdb alone, since no DNA is present to check it. Germline V gene lookup returns CDR1 SGHRS and CDR2 YFSETQ. The length of the CDR3 is 16 residues. CDR3 sequence: CASSLTGGPGTGELFF.

This sequence joins TRBV5-4 and TRBJ2-2; the D call from TCRdb, TRBD2, cannot be confirmed without DNA. Germline loops: CDR1 SGHNT, CDR2 YYREEE (reference sequence). This CDR3 comprises 13 residues. The CDR3 spells CASSAASGGELFF.

The rearrangement joins TRBV5-1 to TRBJ2-5. This CDR3 spans 14 amino acids. The germline gives CDR1 SGHRS, CDR2 YFSETQ. The CDR3 protein is CASSLGDWVETQYF.

The chain recombines TRBV20-1 with TRBJ2-4; TCRdb's D gene call, TRBD1, goes unchecked for lack of DNA. Germline V CDR1 and CDR2: DFQATT, SNEGSKA (reference sequence). This CDR3 is 13 amino acids long. The CDR3 loop is CSASDRAKNIQYF.

The rearrangement uses TRBV4-1 and TRBJ2-7; absent DNA, TCRdb's TRBD1 call cannot be checked. Germline V lookup: CDR1 MGHRA, CDR2 YSYEKL. The CDR3 totals 16 residues. The CDR3 reads CASSQLDRPGASEQYF.

The chain is built from TRBV24-1 and TRBJ2-1; TCRdb reports TRBD1, a call that lacks DNA to check it against. Looked up from germline, CDR1 is KGHDR and CDR2 is SFDVKD. The CDR3 contains 15 residues. The chain's CDR3 is CATSSPSGAYNEQFF.

J is TRBJ2-2 and V is TRBV5-1; TCRdb names TRBD1, which stays unverified in the absence of DNA. The CDR3 spans 17 residues. CDR1 and CDR2 (germline): SGHRS, YFSETQ. The CDR3 sequence is CASSLVTGGFATGELFF. The whole variable domain, remainder taken from reference TRBV5-1 and TRBJ2-2, is KAGVTQTPRYLIKTRGQQVTLSCSPISGHRSVSWYQQTPGQGLQFLFEYFSETQRNKGNFPGRFSGRQFSNSRSEMNVSTLELGDSALYLCASSLVTGGFATGELFFGEGSRLTVL.

The rearrangement links TRBV7-2 to TRBJ2-3; no DNA is available, so the TRBD2 call from TCRdb remains unchecked. The CDR3 is 14 residues long. Germline assignment: CDR1 SGHTA and CDR2 FQGNSA. The CDR3 region is CASSIRTRGDTQYF.

The V and J genes are TRBV20-1 and TRBJ2-2; TCRdb lists TRBD1, though no DNA is available to test this call. CDR3 length: 14 amino acids. The germline V gene encodes CDR1 DFQATT and CDR2 SNEGSKA (reference sequence). The CDR3 protein is CSITGTVNTGELFF.

V is TRBV11-2 and J is TRBJ2-7; the TCRdb D gene call, TRBD2, has no DNA to confirm it. This CDR3 is 17 amino acids long. The V gene's germline CDR1 is SGHAT and CDR2 FQNNGV. The CDR3 here is CASSLETSGNYAYEQYF.

V is TRBV5-1 and J is TRBJ2-7; TCRdb names TRBD2, which stays unverified in the absence of DNA. Germline V CDR1 and CDR2: SGHRS, YFSETQ. This CDR3 comprises 13 residues. The CDR3 protein is CASSQGPEAEQYF.

The J gene is TRBJ1-4, the V gene TRBV19. Germline values: CDR1 LNHDA, CDR2 SQIVND (reference sequence). The CDR3 has 13 residues. This CDR3 is CASSEAPGEKLFF.

This rearrangement joins TRBV28 to TRBJ1-1; absent DNA, TCRdb's TRBD1 call cannot be checked. CDR1 is MDHEN and CDR2 is SYDVKM in the germline V gene. The CDR3 is 14 amino acids. The CDR3 region is CASSLDQGSAEAFF.

The gene calls are TRBV20-1 and TRBJ1-1. Germline lookup yields CDR1 DFQATT and CDR2 SNEGSKA (reference sequence). The CDR3 is 13 amino acids. CDR3: CSASYKKGTEAFF.

The chain carries TRBV28 and TRBJ1-1. There are 15 residues in the CDR3. In germline, CDR1 is MDHEN, CDR2 SYDVKM. CDR3 in amino acids: CASRVGVIGNTEAFF. Variable domain in full (rest from reference TRBV28 and TRBJ1-1): DVKVTQSSRYLVKRTGEKVFLECVQDMDHENMFWYRQDPGLGLRLIYFSYDVKMKEKGDIPEGYSVSREKKERFSLILESASTNQTSMYLCASRVGVIGNTEAFFGQGTRLTVV.